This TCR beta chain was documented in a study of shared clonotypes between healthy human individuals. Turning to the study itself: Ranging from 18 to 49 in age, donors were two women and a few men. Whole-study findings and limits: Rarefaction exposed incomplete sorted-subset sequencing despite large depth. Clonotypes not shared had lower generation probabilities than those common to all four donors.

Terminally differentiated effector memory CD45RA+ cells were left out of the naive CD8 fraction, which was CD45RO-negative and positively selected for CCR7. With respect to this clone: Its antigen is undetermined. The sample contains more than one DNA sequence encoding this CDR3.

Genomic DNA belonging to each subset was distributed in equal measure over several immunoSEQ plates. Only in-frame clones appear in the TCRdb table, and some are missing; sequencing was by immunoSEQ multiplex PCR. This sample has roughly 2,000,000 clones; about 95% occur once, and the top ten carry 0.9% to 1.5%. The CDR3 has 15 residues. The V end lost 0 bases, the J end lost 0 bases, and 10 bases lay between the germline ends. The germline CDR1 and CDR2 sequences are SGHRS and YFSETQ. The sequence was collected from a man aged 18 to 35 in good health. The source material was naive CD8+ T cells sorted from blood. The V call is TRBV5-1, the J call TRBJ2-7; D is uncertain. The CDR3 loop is CASSLAPGSSYEQYF. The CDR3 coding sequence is TGCGCCAGCAGCTTGGCCCCAGGTAGCTCCTACGAGCAGTACTTC.